This T cell receptor (beta chain) was obtained from a study of blood T cell repertoires in COVID-19. About the study: The study drew acute and convalescent COVID-19 samples from the United States, Italy and Spain.

Participants came from some 26 US areas, aged about 18 to 89 years. Participant reports of clinical history set cohort assignment. Profiling relied on immunoSEQ multiplex PCR, and the TCRdb table lists in-frame clones only, not all of them. The sample contains approximately 250,000 clones, approximately 90% of which appear only once. Per germline, CDR1 LNHDA and CDR2 SQIVND (reference sequence). This CDR3 spans 15 amino acids. J gave up 2 bases and V 3 bases, and 7 bases lay outside the gene matches. V and J are TRBV19 and TRBJ2-7; 7 bases match TRBD2. The sample consisted of PBMCs or T cells enriched from blood (not recorded which). This receptor was taken from a man aged 40-50 years who had been exposed to COVID-19. CDR3 loop: CASSILGGSTYEQYF. CDR3 bases: TGTGCCAGTAGTATTCTGGGCGGGAGCACCTACGAGCAGTACTTC.